This T cell receptor (beta chain) stems from a study of T cell responses to AZD1222 COVID-19 vaccine. A note on this clone: Antigen: not known.

Whole-study findings and limits: Across spike, vaccine-associated CD4 TCRs were found, dominant at 160-218 and 743-854. Repertoire samples came only from after the peak T cell response.

Method: immunoSEQ multiplex PCR; TCRdb's copy keeps in-frame clones and lacks some. The sample yields under 150,000 clones, roughly 87% seen once. This sample comprised peripheral blood, obtained on day 0 of AZD1222 vaccination. The sequence was collected from an adult in good health.

The CDR3 region is CASTDGLRRRRTGELFF. Written as DNA, the CDR3 is TGTGCGTCGACGGATGGACTAAGACGGCGTCGGACCGGGGAGCTGTTTTTT. This chain links TRBV30 with TRBJ2-2; D may be TRBD2 (6 bases). This CDR3 has 17 amino acids. Germline V lookup: CDR1 GTSNPN, CDR2 SVGIG (reference sequence).